What follows are 26 T cell receptor beta chains derived from one specimen sequenced in a study of T-cell reconstitution after alpha-beta-depleted transplantation in children. This sample's TCRbeta library carried unique molecular identifier barcodes. TCRdb reanalysed the PCR reads using MiXCR and keeps one entry per CDR3 protein. The repertoire includes about 260,000 distinct CDR3 sequences, 11% of them detected once, and about 25% sits in the top ten. Material: peripheral blood, obtained 180 days after TCRalphabeta/CD19-depleted stem cell transplant. These receptors originate from a male patient aged 2-10 years who had a stem cell transplant for chronic granulomatous disease, so the T cells may come from the graft donor.

This clonotype came up many times. The rearrangement links TRBV30 to TRBJ2-2; D perhaps matches TRBD2 (6 bases). This CDR3 contains 15 residues. The V end was cut by 5 bases, the J end by 3 bases, with 16 bases between. The germline V gene encodes CDR1 GTSNPN and CDR2 SVGIG (reference sequence). CDR3 sequence: CAWGWGPGDTGELFF. The CDR3, as DNA: TGTGCCTGGGGTTGGGGACCGGGGGACACCGGGGAGCTGTTTTTT.

This chain connects TRBV20-1 to TRBJ2-1; 12 positions agree with TRBD2. Trimming removed 3 bases from V and 7 bases from J; junction bases left unmatched: 10. The CDR3 sequence is 16 residues long. Per the germline V gene, CDR1 is DFQATT and CDR2 is SNEGSKA (reference sequence). CDR3 coding DNA: TGCAGTGCTAGGGCTAGCGGGAGGGCCCTAGTTAATGAGCAGTTCTTC. Amino acids: CSARASGRALVNEQFF.

This clonotype was counted many times. The CDR3 spells CASSFIRGSNTGELFF. CDR3 bases: TGCGCCAGCAGCTTCATTCGGGGCTCGAACACCGGGGAGCTGTTTTTT. The gene calls are TRBV5-1 and TRBJ2-2; D may be TRBD1 or TRBD2 (5 bases each). The CDR3 runs to 16 residues. CDR1 SGHRS and CDR2 YFSETQ come from the germline V gene. V lost 2 bases and J 0 bases, leaving 11 bases between the germline ends.

As for this clonotype: One base away lies a much larger clone, so this may be a sequencing read error. The chain employs TRBV20-1 and TRBJ2-1, with 8 positions matching TRBD1. V was pared by 8 bases and J by 9 bases, with 12 bases of the junction left unmatched. Germline V gene lookup returns CDR1 DFQATT and CDR2 SNEGSKA (reference sequence). There are 13 residues in the CDR3. The CDR3 here is CSSRDRRLSEQFF. The CDR3 nucleotides read TGCAGTTCCCGGGACAGGCGGCTGTCTGAGCAGTTCTTC.

For this clonotype: One base away lies a much larger clone, so this may be a sequencing read error. The chain recombines TRBV7-9 with TRBJ2-1; 11 bases map to TRBD2. The CDR3 sequence is 14 residues long. Germline assignment: CDR1 SEHNR and CDR2 FQNEAQ (reference sequence). In nucleotides, the CDR3 is TGTGCCAGCAGCATTAGCGGGAGGGTGGATGAGCAGTCCTTC. Its translation: CASSISGRVDEQSF. Complete variable domain (other parts from reference TRBV7-9 and TRBJ2-1): DTGVSQNPRHKITKRGQNVTFRCDPISEHNRLYWYRQTLGQGPEFLTYFQNEAQLEKSRLLSDRFSAERPKGSFSTLEIQRTEQGDSAMYLCASSISGRVDEQSFGPGTRLTVL.

A word on this clonotype: A much larger clone lies one base from this, so it may be a read error. The chain recombines TRBV2 with TRBJ2-3; TRBD2 matches at 10 bases. CDR3 length equals 15 residues. The J segment lost 5 bases and the V segment lost 5 bases, leaving 7 bases of the junction unmatched. The germline V gene encodes CDR1 SNHLY and CDR2 FYNNEI. The CDR3 sequence is CASSPSGGLIDTQYF. In DNA, the CDR3 is TGTGCCAGCAGTCCTAGCGGGGGACTCATAGATACGCAGTATTTT.

This clonotype was counted many times. The chain joins TRBV30 to TRBJ2-1; 12 nucleotides align to TRBD2. CDR1 is GTSNPN, CDR2 SVGIG, per germline (reference sequence). The junction had 18 bases not matched to a gene; V was cut back by 2 bases and J by 7 bases. CDR3 length: 19 residues. Written as DNA, the CDR3 is TGTGCCTGGAGTCCCGTCTGGGGTCTAGCGGGAGGGAAAGGGAATGAGCAGTTCTTC. This encodes CAWSPVWGLAGGKGNEQFF.

This clonotype occurred many times. The rearrangement links TRBV5-1 to TRBJ1-6, with 7 bases fitting TRBD1. The CDR3 spans 16 residues. The J segment lost 4 bases and the V segment lost 2 bases, leaving 6 bases of the junction unmatched. Germline V gene data show CDR1 as SGHRS and CDR2 as YFSETQ. The CDR3, as DNA: TGCGCCAGCAGCTTAGCCGGGACAGCTTATAATTCACCCCTCCACTTT. It encodes CASSLAGTAYNSPLHF.

The table lists this clonotype with many counts. V is TRBV4-1 and J is TRBJ1-2; D might be TRBD1 (5 bases). The CDR3 has 14 amino acids. Germline V CDR1 and CDR2: MGHRA, YSYEKL. V dropped 0 bases and J dropped 5 bases, with 10 bases sitting between them. This CDR3 is CASSQDREIYGYTF. Written as DNA, the CDR3 is TGCGCCAGCAGCCAAGACAGGGAAATATATGGCTACACCTTC.

This clonotype was seen ten or more times. The chain links TRBV5-6 to TRBJ2-1; possibly TRBD1 for D (5 bases). The germline V gene has CDR1 SGHDT and CDR2 YYEEEE. The CDR3 totals 12 residues. The ends were cut back, 4 bases at V and 12 bases at J, with 14 bases in the middle. The CDR3 coding sequence is TGTGCCAGCAGCACCCAGGGTTTGTGGCAGTTCTTC. Its translation is CASSTQGLWQFF.

This clonotype appeared many times. The chain recombines TRBV10-2 with TRBJ2-7, with D possibly being TRBD1 (5 bases). Trimming removed 1 base from V and 6 bases from J, with 10 bases in between. This CDR3 is 13 amino acids long. Germline lookup yields CDR1 WSHSY and CDR2 SAAADI. The DNA of the CDR3 is TGCGCCAGCAGTGAGTATAGGGGTCGCGAGCAGTACTTC. It encodes CASSEYRGREQYF.

This clonotype was seen at least ten times. J is TRBJ1-1 and V is TRBV13, with 9 bases matching TRBD1. Germline lookup yields CDR1 PRHDT and CDR2 FYEKMQ (reference sequence). The CDR3 sequence is 17 residues long. Germline trimming cut 5 bases from V and 1 base from J; bases unmatched to any gene: 11. The CDR3 DNA follows: TGTGCCAGCAGCAAAACAGGGGGCTTCGTCCAGAACACTGAAGCTTTCTTT. Its translation is CASSKTGGFVQNTEAFF.

At least ten counts were recorded for this clonotype. The chain links TRBV7-8 to TRBJ2-3; 14 bases line up with TRBD2. CDR1 and CDR2 from the germline V gene are SGHVS and FQNEAQ. This CDR3 is built from 17 residues. Losses at the gene ends were 5 bases for V and 4 bases for J; bases not matched to a gene: 8. The CDR3 DNA reads as TGTGCCAGCAGCCCGCGGACTAGCGGGGGGAGGGCAGATACGCAGTATTTT. Translation gives CASSPRTSGGRADTQYF.

This clonotype has at least ten counts. The chain is built from TRBV27 and TRBJ2-3, with no clear D. The germline V gene has CDR1 MNHEY and CDR2 SMNVEV (reference sequence). V dropped 3 bases and J dropped 4 bases, with 8 bases sitting between them. The CDR3 has 13 amino acids. CDR3 nucleotide sequence: TGTGCCAGCAGTTTCCGACGTTCAGATACGCAGTATTTT. It encodes CASSFRRSDTQYF.

This clonotype was recorded many times. The chain is built from TRBV7-8 and TRBJ2-7; TRBD1 might be the D (6 bases). The CDR3 spans 15 residues. Germline CDR1 is SGHVS and CDR2 is FQNEAQ. V gave up 2 bases and J gave up 2 bases, with 13 bases separating them. This CDR3 is CASSLYQGPTYEQYF. CDR3 nucleotide sequence: TGTGCCAGCAGCTTATACCAGGGGCCTACCTACGAGCAGTACTTC.

V usage is TRBV20-1 and J usage is TRBJ1-2; the D gene is possibly TRBD1 (5 bases). The CDR3 length is 15 residues. The germline V gene encodes CDR1 DFQATT and CDR2 SNEGSKA (reference sequence). V was trimmed by 2 bases and J by 7 bases, leaving 20 bases between them. The CDR3 sequence: CSARPPGPLTAGYTF. The CDR3 coding sequence is TGCAGTGCTAGACCCCCGGGACCTTTAACGGCTGGCTACACCTTC.

Many counts were recorded for this clonotype. The chain is built from TRBV21-1 and TRBJ2-1; TRBD1, the D gene given by the table, was not confirmed from the DNA. TRBV21-1 constitutes a pseudogene. The CDR3 has 17 residues. The CDR3 DNA reads TGTGCCAGCAGCAAAAAGAGGGGGCTTCCCCCTCCGAATGAGCAGTTCTTC. Amino acids: CASSKKRGLPPPNEQFF.

This clonotype occurred many times. The chain is built from TRBV28 and TRBJ2-1, with 12 bases fitting TRBD1. J lost 0 bases, V lost 4 bases, and 10 bases had no gene match. Germline loops: CDR1 MDHEN, CDR2 SYDVKM. This CDR3 comprises 19 residues. The CDR3 DNA reads as TGTGCCAGCAGTTCTCAGGGGACAGGGGGCGGTAGCTCCTACAATGAGCAGTTCTTC. Translated, it gives CASSSQGTGGGSSYNEQFF.

At least ten counts were recorded for this clonotype. The chain joins TRBV6-2 or TRBV6-3 to TRBJ2-7, with 8 bases that match TRBD1. This CDR3 region has 15 residues. Germline CDR1 MNHEY, CDR2 SVGEGT. After removal of 7 bases from V and 7 bases from J, the junction contained 15 bases not matched to a gene. The chain's CDR3 is CASTRMGQAVWEQYF. The CDR3 DNA reads TGTGCCAGCACCCGAATGGGACAGGCGGTTTGGGAGCAGTACTTC.

This clonotype was seen at least ten times. The rearrangement uses TRBV28 and TRBJ2-7; D uncertain. Germline V gene data show CDR1 as MDHEN and CDR2 as SYDVKM. This CDR3 is built from 14 residues. Trimming stripped 7 bases from V and 4 bases from J, with 17 bases between. The CDR3 coding sequence is TGTGCCAGCACTATCAATCAAATTGGTTACGAGCAGTACTTC. As protein: CASTINQIGYEQYF.

This clonotype has ten or more counts. The rearrangement links TRBV15 to TRBJ2-2; TRBD2 matches at 9 bases. Germline CDR1 LNHNV, CDR2 YYDKDF (reference sequence). The J segment lost 8 bases and the V segment lost 6 bases, leaving 4 bases of the junction unmatched. This CDR3 comprises 13 residues. The CDR3 DNA reads TGTGCCACCAGAGCGGGACTAGCTGGGGAGCTGTTTTTT. Its translation: CATRAGLAGELFF.

At least ten counts were recorded for this clonotype. The rearrangement links TRBV5-1 to TRBJ2-7, with a tentative D call TRBD2 (6 bases). The CDR3 runs 14 residues. CDR1 and CDR2 from the germline V gene are SGHRS and YFSETQ. Trimming stripped 0 bases from V and 4 bases from J, with 11 bases between. The CDR3 DNA reads TGCGCCAGCAGCTTGGAAGGGGAGGAATACGAGCAGTACTTC. This encodes CASSLEGEEYEQYF.

In this sample, this clonotype turned up many times. The chain combines TRBV28 with TRBJ2-7, with 10 bases matching TRBD2. Trimming at V came to 5 bases and at J to 7 bases, leaving 8 bases not matched to a gene. The CDR3 consists of 14 residues. Germline V CDR1 and CDR2: MDHEN, SYDVKM. The DNA of the CDR3 is TGTGCCAGCAGTCTCCTAGCGGGAGTGGGTGAGCAGTACTTC. It codes for CASSLLAGVGEQYF.

Ten or more counts support this clonotype. This rearrangement joins TRBV29-1 to TRBJ1-2; 8 bases agree with TRBD1. CDR1 and CDR2 (germline): SQVTM, ANQGSEA. V was pared by 3 bases and J by 7 bases, with 4 bases of the junction left unmatched. This CDR3 contains 12 residues. The CDR3, as DNA: TGCAGCGTTGATAGGACAGGGAGTGGCTACACCTTC. Its protein is CSVDRTGSGYTF.

For this clonotype: Being one base from a much bigger clone, this may be a read error. The chain links TRBV20-1 to TRBJ1-1; a weak D match, TRBD1 (5 bases). The germline V gene encodes CDR1 DFQATT and CDR2 SNEGSKA (reference sequence). CDR3 length: 13 residues. The CDR3 sequence: CSAKVRGTTETFF. CDR3 sequence (DNA): TGCAGTGCTAAGGTGCGGGGGACCACTGAAACTTTCTTT.

This clonotype was seen ten or more times. The chain employs TRBV7-8 and TRBJ2-7; D may be TRBD1 (6 bases). Trimming stripped 5 bases from V and 4 bases from J, with 15 bases between. The germline gives CDR1 SGHVS, CDR2 FQNEAQ. This CDR3 is built from 14 residues. This CDR3 reads CASSPTGTPYEQYF. Here the CDR3 DNA reads TGTGCCAGCAGCCCCACCGGGACACCATACGAGCAGTACTTC.